Sequencing of this TCR beta chain was carried out in a study of blood T cells in healthy people across ages. On the study more broadly: Per every two T cells, about one barcoded beta molecule was captured by template switching.

The CDR3 totals 15 residues. Looked up from germline, CDR1 is SGHAT and CDR2 is FQNNGV. Trimming took 1 base from V and 4 from J; bases not matched to a gene: 7. This clonotype appeared once. A second about 7 to 12 cycle PCR used barcoded and J-beta primers. One entry per CDR3 protein, called by TCRdb with MiXCR from the 5' RACE reads. The sample lists about 1,400,000 distinct CDR3 sequences, 42% occurring once. The source is a woman aged 18-29 years in good health. The material sequenced was blood. V and J are TRBV11-2 and TRBJ2-7, with 7 bases lining up with TRBD1. The CDR3 DNA reads as TGTGCCAGCAGCTTAGGAACCGGGACAGAGTACGAGCAGTACTTC. It translates to CASSLGTGTEYEQYF.